The rows below give T cell receptor beta chains drawn from one sample of a study of OX40 agonist ivuxolimab in advanced cancers. This table comes from immunoSEQ multiplex PCR, and its TCRdb copy is limited to in-frame clones, with some not included. The table shows around 16,000 clones, with roughly three quarters occurring only once. This sample comprised CD4+ or CD8+ T cells sorted from blood, obtained in a trial of the OX40 agonist ivuxolimab. Receptors originate from an adult with an advanced solid tumor such as melanoma, head and neck, liver or kidney cancer. CDR3s include the opening cysteine and the closing phenylalanine or tryptophan.

v_call: TRBV20-1; cdr3_aa: CSARAYNEQFF
v_call: TRBV28; cdr3_aa: CASSFESRQYEQYF
v_call: TRBV7-2; cdr3_aa: CASSPNTASNQPQHF
v_call: TRBV2; cdr3_aa: CASGGRGGTASPEQYF
v_call: TRBV28; cdr3_aa: CASSLDSNPGNTIYF
v_call: TRBV4-1; cdr3_aa: CASTRTSGSLYEQYF
v_call: TRBV15; cdr3_aa: CATSREGDIFQPQHF
v_call: TRBV9; cdr3_aa: CASSVSSGGVQELFF
v_call: TRBV23-1; cdr3_aa: CASRRGTDTQYF
v_call: TRBV7-8; cdr3_aa: CASSLKSTGGGYTF
v_call: TRBV10-1; cdr3_aa: CASSRAETRETQYF
v_call: TRBV5-6; cdr3_aa: CASSLAGSRDGYTF
v_call: TRBV27; cdr3_aa: CASHSLGGQITGELFF
v_call: TRBV13; cdr3_aa: CASSLGEASGGAEEQFF
v_call: TRBV19; cdr3_aa: CASAHRGSANEKLFF
v_call: TRBV19; cdr3_aa: CASSEYRDRNQPQHF
v_call: TRBV4-1; cdr3_aa: CASSQDFSIPVAF
v_call: TRBV19; cdr3_aa: CASSLGVREQFF
v_call: TRBV6-5; cdr3_aa: CASSYSETQYF